The rows below give T cell receptor beta chains drawn from one sample of a study of vaccination and CD4 T cells after COVID-19. TCRdb passed the PCR reads through MiXCR, listing each CDR3 protein once. Of some 8,300 distinct CDR3 sequences in the sample, 70% were seen once. No antigen has been identified for these receptors. Sample: CD4+ T cells from blood, cultured in vitro. The receptors here all came from a human donor who had recovered from COVID-19. Each CDR3 is given with its conserved first and last residue. A D gene is named only where the DNA matches it firmly. Some rows have no size entry. The others give once, few or many, or a class for an expanded clone.

j_call,v_call,d_call,clone_size,cdr3_nt,cdr3_aa
TRBJ1-6,TRBV12-3/TRBV12-4,TRBD1,.,TGTGCCAGCAGGTGGGACAGGGATTCACCCCTCCACTTT,CASRWDRDSPLHF
TRBJ2-2,TRBV6-1,.,.,TGTGCCAGCAGTGAAGTCAGGGGAACCGGGGAGCTGTTTTTT,CASSEVRGTGELFF
TRBJ2-7,TRBV20-1,TRBD1,once,TGCAGTGCGAGGTCAACAGGGGCCTACGAGCAGTACTTC,CSARSTGAYEQYF
TRBJ1-2,TRBV20-1,.,once,TGCAGTGCAAAAAATCCGTATGGCTACACCTTC,CSAKNPYGYTF
TRBJ2-7,TRBV27,.,.,TGTGCCAGCAGTTTTGCACAGGTCGCAGAGCAGTACTTC,CASSFAQVAEQYF
TRBJ1-2,TRBV2,TRBD1,.,TGTGCCAGCAGTAGGGGGCGGAACTATGGCTACACCTTC,CASSRGRNYGYTF
TRBJ2-1,TRBV9,.,.,TGTGCCAGCAGCGCCGGGACACGCCTTTACAATGAGCAGTTCTTC,CASSAGTRLYNEQFF
TRBJ1-1,TRBV5-4,.,.,TGTGCCAGCAGCTTGGCCTTGGGGAACACTGAAGCTTTCTTT,CASSLALGNTEAFF
TRBJ1-5,TRBV20-1,.,.,TGCAGTGCTAGAGGGAGCAATCAGCCCCAGCATTTT,CSARGSNQPQHF
TRBJ1-6,TRBV5-1,.,.,TGCGCCAGCAGCTTGGCCGGAGGGAATTCACCCCTCCACTTT,CASSLAGGNSPLHF
TRBJ2-2,TRBV19,.,.,TGTGCCAGTACCCTAAATGGGGGCTCCACCGGGGAGCTGTTTTTT,CASTLNGGSTGELFF
TRBJ1-1,TRBV6-1,.,.,TGTGCCAGCACCTCACCCGGGGGGTCGGAAACTGAAGCTTTCTTT,CASTSPGGSETEAFF
TRBJ2-7,TRBV15,.,.,TGTGCCACCAGCAGCTGGAGTTGGAGGGATAACTACGAGCAGTACTTC,CATSSWSWRDNYEQYF
TRBJ2-1,TRBV20-1,TRBD2,.,TGCAGTGCTAGAGATAGCGGGATAGGGGGGCCGGCAGTTAATGAGCAGTTCTTC,CSARDSGIGGPAVNEQFF
TRBJ1-5,TRBV24-1,TRBD1,.,TGTGCCACCAGTGATCTAGGGGACAGGGGTCAGCCCCAGCATTTT,CATSDLGDRGQPQHF
TRBJ2-3,TRBV20-1,.,few,TGCAGTGCTAGAGATAGTTCAGGGACAAGTATTACAGATACGCAGTATTTT,CSARDSSGTSITDTQYF